Listed below are T cell receptor beta chains from one sample, sequenced in a study of OX40 agonist ivuxolimab in advanced cancers. Sequenced by immunoSEQ multiplex PCR; TCRdb stores in-frame clones only, minus some. There are more than 20,000 clones in the sample; roughly 82% occur only once, and over 30% lies in the top ten. This sample comprised CD4+ or CD8+ T cells sorted from blood, obtained in a trial of the OX40 agonist ivuxolimab. The receptors derive from an adult with an advanced solid tumor such as melanoma, head and neck, liver or kidney cancer. Each CDR3 is given with its conserved first and last residue. The order of the fields is V gene, J gene, D gene, clone size, CDR3 DNA, CDR3 protein. D genes are given only for firm matches. Rows may omit the clone size; those that give it use once, few, many or a size class.

TRBV6-4	TRBJ2-1	TRBD2	.	TGTGCCAGCAGTGACTATAGCGGGGGGGCGAATGAGCAGTTCTTC	CASSDYSGGANEQFF
TRBV10-1	TRBJ2-3	.	.	TGCGCCAGCGAGGGGGGGCTAAGAACAGATACGCAGTATTTT	CASEGGLRTDTQYF
TRBV5-1	TRBJ2-7	.	.	TGCGCCAGCAGCTTACAGATCCCCTACGAGCAGTACTTC	CASSLQIPYEQYF
TRBV19	TRBJ2-1	.	.	TGTGCCAGTGTGAATGGCGGATACAATGAGCAGTTCTTC	CASVNGGYNEQFF
TRBV18	TRBJ1-1	.	.	TGTGCCAGCTCGCCGGGGTACGGGGACACTGAAGCTTTCTTT	CASSPGYGDTEAFF
TRBV19	TRBJ2-3	TRBD2	.	TGTGCCAGTAGTTCACGGCGGGGGGGCCCCGATACGCAGTATTTT	CASSSRRGGPDTQYF
TRBV6-5	TRBJ2-3	.	.	TGTGCCAGCAGTCAACAGGGTACCTACACAGATACGCAGTATTTT	CASSQQGTYTDTQYF
TRBV7-9	TRBJ2-7	TRBD2	.	TGTGCCAGCAGCTTAGGGGACTACTCCTACGAGCAGTACTTC	CASSLGDYSYEQYF
TRBV6-5	TRBJ1-5	.	.	TGTGCCAGCAGTCCCGGGATCTATAGCAATCAGCCCCAGCATTTT	CASSPGIYSNQPQHF
TRBV10-1	TRBJ2-3	TRBD2	.	TGCGCCAGCAGTGCATGGACTAGCGAAGACACAGATACGCAGTATTTT	CASSAWTSEDTDTQYF
TRBV7-9	TRBJ2-1	.	.	TGTGCCAGCAGCTCAGGGGTGTTCTCCTACAATGAGCAGTTCTTC	CASSSGVFSYNEQFF
TRBV25-1	TRBJ2-5	.	.	TGTGCCAGCAGTGAATGGGCAGAAGAGACCCAGTACTTC	CASSEWAEETQYF
TRBV10-1	TRBJ2-7	TRBD1	.	TGCGCCAGCAGTGAGTCTCGACAGGGGTTCAACGAGCAGTACTTC	CASSESRQGFNEQYF
TRBV11-3	TRBJ2-2	.	.	TGTGCCAGCAGGGAGGGGGCCGGGGAGCTGTTTTTT	CASREGAGELFF
TRBV9	TRBJ2-2	.	few	TGTGCCAGCAGCTTAGGACAGAGGGCCGGGGAGCTGTTTTTT	CASSLGQRAGELFF
TRBV9	TRBJ2-5	.	.	TGTGCCAGCAGCGTAGGGAGAGGGCGGGAGACCCAGTACTTC	CASSVGRGRETQYF
TRBV6-5	TRBJ2-7	.	.	TGTGCCAGTCACAGGGCATACTCCTACGAGCAGTACTTC	CASHRAYSYEQYF
TRBV6-5	TRBJ1-2	TRBD1	.	TGTGCCAGCCGCCCCCGGACAGGGGGCTATGGCTACACCTTC	CASRPRTGGYGYTF
TRBV11-2	TRBJ2-2	TRBD2	.	TGTGCCAGCAGCTTAGTGGCTAGCGGGTCCACCGGGGAGCTGTTTTTT	CASSLVASGSTGELFF
TRBV7-2	TRBJ1-3	.	once	TGTGCCAGCACCGAGGGCCCGAGCGGAAACACCATATATTTT	CASTEGPSGNTIYF